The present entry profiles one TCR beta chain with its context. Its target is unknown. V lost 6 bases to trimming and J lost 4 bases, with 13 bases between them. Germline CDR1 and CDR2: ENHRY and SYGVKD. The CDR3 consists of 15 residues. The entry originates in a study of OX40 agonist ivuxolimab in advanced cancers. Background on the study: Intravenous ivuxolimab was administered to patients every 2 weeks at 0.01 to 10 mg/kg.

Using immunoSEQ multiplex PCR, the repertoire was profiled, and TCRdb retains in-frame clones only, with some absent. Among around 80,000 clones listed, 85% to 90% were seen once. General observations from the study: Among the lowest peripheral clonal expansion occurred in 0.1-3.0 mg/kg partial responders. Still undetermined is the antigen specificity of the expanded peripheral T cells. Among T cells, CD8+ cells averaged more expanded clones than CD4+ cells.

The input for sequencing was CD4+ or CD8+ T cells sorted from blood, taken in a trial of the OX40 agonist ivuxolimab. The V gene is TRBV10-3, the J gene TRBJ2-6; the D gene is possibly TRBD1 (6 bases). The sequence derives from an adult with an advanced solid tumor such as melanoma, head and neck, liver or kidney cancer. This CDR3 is CAIRGHSAGANVLTF. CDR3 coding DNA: TGTGCCATCAGGGGACACTCTGCCGGGGCCAACGTCCTGACTTTC.